This entry is about one T cell receptor (beta chain). The table lists this clonotype with a few counts. Its antigen specificity is not known. Base qualities are not recorded, but no much larger clone differs from it by a single base. The data originate from a study of Graves' ophthalmopathy and Graves' hyperthyroidism (dated by TCRdb to between 2018 and 2020). Study-wide context: Peripheral blood was collected at initial diagnosis, prior to any treatment. TCR beta repertoire signatures were used to distinguish Graves' ophthalmopathy from Graves' hyperthyroidism and to predict progression to ophthalmopathy. In total, 135 blood samples were TCR-sequenced: some 40 ophthalmopathy, over 70 hyperthyroidism and some 17 hyperthyroidism-to-ophthalmopathy patients. To explore V-J signatures that distinguish ophthalmopathy from hyperthyroidism, a discovery set of about a hundred patients was enrolled, made up of around 40 with ophthalmopathy and under 65 with stable hyperthyroidism. An independent validation cohort comprised some 19 hyperthyroidism patients and 17 patients who later progressed from hyperthyroidism to ophthalmopathy. In roughly six hyperthyroidism patients, the T-cell repertoires found in thyroid tissue were compared with those found in blood. Once sampling was done, hyperthyroidism patients were given methimazole at a starting dose of 30 mg daily, while ophthalmopathy patients were given high-dose intravenous methylprednisolone. Points the paper makes about the study in general: Most expanded thyroid clonotypes with frequency above 0.001 were also detected in blood, suggesting blood repertoires may reflect the thyroid immune response. No statistical method was used to predetermine the sample size, and group allocation was not hidden from the investigators. The 13-signature model separated ophthalmopathy from stable hyperthyroidism with around 90% sensitivity and almost 84% specificity in cross-validation, and 80%/75% in the test set. In validation, the model predicted ophthalmopathy progression with more than 70% sensitivity and 72.22% specificity; approximately 12 predicted patients were CT-confirmed with GO in a median of about 7.1 months.

V is cut back by 12 bases and J by 3 bases, with 7 bases in the junction unmatched. CDR1 KGHDR and CDR2 SFDVKD are derived from the germline V gene. The CDR3 spans 13 residues, from the cysteine through the phenylalanine. CDR3 DNA is the only sequence kept; it has 39 bases, read in frame from the first base. Patients with ophthalmopathy had moderately to severely active disease, with a Clinical Activity Score of 3 or more, a NOSPECS grade of 4 or more, and a disease duration of less than 3 months. Patients with other autoimmune diseases, uncontrolled infections, pregnancy or lactation were excluded. Clinical symptoms, serum thyroxine, TRAb, thyroid ultrasound and orbital computed tomography formed the basis of the diagnosis. Ficoll-Paque density gradient centrifugation was used to isolate PBMCs from around 10 ml of fresh peripheral blood. Total RNA was extracted using Trizol reagent, and RNA quality was checked on an Agilent 2100 Bioanalyzer.

TCR beta CDR3 regions were amplified from RNA transcripts for repertoire sequencing. A first-round RT-PCR used HTBI primers with the Qiagen OneStep RT-PCR kit, followed by a second-round multiplex PCR, size selection and purification. Sequencing of the libraries was carried out on an Illumina HiSeq2000 in paired-end mode with 100 bp reads. As for how the authors treated the data: SOAPnuke was used to process the reads, removing any read that contained adapters or uncalled bases, had a mean Phred below 15, or lacked an exact match to the constant primer or identifier. COPE v1.2.5 was used to merge the high-quality paired reads. Unique nucleotide sequences were defined as clonotypes and aligned to IMGT TRB V, D and J references using MiTCR v1.1. Only V-J combinations with frequency above 0.0001 were analysed, covering over 99% of repertoires. For each V-J combination, a TCR clonal expansion and chaos score was defined as the ratio of F50 clonal expansion to chaos observed in the TCRdist matrix. Welch's t-statistics and random forest were used to narrow the features down to more than 10 V-J combinations, which were then fed into a naive Bayes classifier. Thyroid-blood repertoire similarity was quantified with the Morisita-Horn index. The public reads were run again by TCRdb, first through fastp at Q25 and then through MiXCR, and only productive beta chains were kept. Every distinct CDR3 protein forms one entry, paired with its most common genes and DNA. These V and J calls are TCRdb output, not the study's own analysis. The sample table records about 740,000 distinct CDR3 sequences; 40% of these occur just once. The ten largest clones represent less than 55% of the sample.

The sequence derives from an adult man with Graves' ophthalmopathy. The chain is encoded by TRBV24-1 joined to TRBJ1-5, and TRBD1 aligns with 7 junction nucleotides. The specimen was peripheral blood. The nucleotide sequence is given as TGTGCCTGGGGTGACAGGGACAATCAGCCCCAGCATTTT. This encodes CAWGDRDNQPQHF.